This passage covers 32 T cell receptor beta chains from one sample sequenced in a study of T cells in Graves' hyperthyroidism and ophthalmopathy. The CDR3 regions of TCR beta were amplified from RNA transcripts. HTBI primers drove first-round RT-PCR of the TCR CDR3. TCRdb independently ran MiXCR on the multiplex PCR reads; one entry per CDR3 protein. Among fewer than 400,000 distinct CDR3 sequences, roughly an eighth were seen once, and the ten largest hold around 28%. Sequenced: blood. These receptors were collected from a man aged 50 or older with Graves' ophthalmopathy.

In this sample, this clonotype turned up a few times. V and J are TRBV20-1 and TRBJ2-2, with TRBD1 as a possible D gene (6 bases). V was cut by 0 bases and J by 2 bases, with 16 bases left in between. This CDR3 comprises 17 residues. The germline V gene encodes CDR1 DFQATT and CDR2 SNEGSKA (reference sequence). CDR3 in amino acids: CSARDITTGQNTGELFF. As DNA, the CDR3 is TGCAGTGCTAGAGATATCACTACGGGACAAAACACCGGGGAGCTGTTTTTT.

This clonotype has a handful of counts. The chain couples TRBV9 to TRBJ2-2; perhaps TRBD1 as D (6 bases). The CDR3 extends over 15 amino acids. V lost 2 bases, J lost 4 bases, and 12 bases lay in between. Per the germline V gene, CDR1 is SGDLS and CDR2 is YYNGEE. DNA of the CDR3: TGTGCCAGCAGCGTTGCAGGGGCGGGCACCGGGGAGCTGTTTTTT. It yields the protein CASSVAGAGTGELFF.

As for this clonotype: One junction end disagrees with the germline gene, perhaps due to a read error. The rearrangement joins TRBV6-6 to TRBJ2-3, with D possibly TRBD2 on 6 matching bases. The CDR3 runs 18 residues. Germline CDR1 and CDR2: MNHNY and SVGAGI (reference sequence). This chain's CDR3 is CASTYSLLAVGSADTQYF. In nucleotides, the CDR3 is TGTGCCAGCACTTACTCGTTACTAGCTGTTGGTTCGGCAGATACGCAGTATTTT.

V usage is TRBV5-4 and J usage is TRBJ1-2; D might be TRBD1 (5 bases). CDR1 is SGHNT and CDR2 is YYREEE in the germline V gene (reference sequence). Trimming removed 4 bases at V and 2 bases at J, with 12 bases between. The CDR3 is 14 residues long. The CDR3 reads CASSHQDRNYGYTF. The DNA for the CDR3 is TGTGCCAGCAGCCACCAAGACAGAAACTATGGCTACACCTTC. Full variable domain (rest looked up from reference TRBV5-4 and TRBJ1-2): ETGVTQSPTHLIKTRGQQVTLRCSSQSGHNTVSWYQQALGQGPQFIFQYYREEENGRGNFPPRFSGLQFPNYSSELNVNALELDDSALYLCASSHQDRNYGYTFGSGTRLTVV.

This clonotype has more than one count but fewer than ten. The gene calls are TRBV7-9 and TRBJ2-2; 8 bases match TRBD1. The germline V gene encodes CDR1 SEHNR and CDR2 FQNEAQ (reference sequence). The V and J ends lost 10 bases and 4 bases, in that order; junction bases with no gene match: 11. CDR3 size: 15 residues. Here the CDR3 reads CATSGTGRITGELFF. CDR3 coding DNA: TGTGCCACATCCGGGACAGGTCGGATCACCGGGGAGCTGTTTTTT.

In regard to this clonotype: An end of the junction differs from the germline gene, which may be a read error. The CDR3: CASRGQGLNEQYF. DNA for the CDR3: TGTGCTAGCAGGGGACAGGGACTGAACGAGCAGTACTTC. The chain uses TRBV6-2 or TRBV6-3 and TRBJ2-7; TRBD1 aligns across 9 bases. This CDR3 comprises 13 residues. The germline V gene encodes CDR1 MNHEY and CDR2 SVGEGT.

This clonotype showed up many times. V and J are TRBV30 and TRBJ2-3; D not certain. The germline CDR1 and CDR2 sequences are GTSNPN and SVGIG (reference sequence). The CDR3 runs to 13 residues. V lost 3 bases and J 2 bases, leaving 9 bases between the germline ends. The CDR3: CAWRWANTDTQYF. CDR3 nucleotides: TGTGCCTGGAGGTGGGCGAACACAGATACGCAGTATTTT.

This clonotype has at least ten counts. The rearrangement joins TRBV6-1 to TRBJ2-7; TRBD1 matches at 8 bases. The CDR3 is 15 amino acids. Trimming at V came to 3 bases and at J to 5 bases, leaving 9 bases not matched to a gene. Germline V gives CDR1 MNHNS, CDR2 SASEGT. The CDR3 sequence is CASSEFQGAYDEQYF. Here the CDR3 DNA reads TGTGCCAGCAGTGAGTTCCAGGGGGCGTATGACGAGCAGTACTTC.

The J gene is TRBJ2-1, the V gene TRBV19; tentative D call: TRBD2 (6 bases). This CDR3 contains 11 residues. The V end was cut by 6 bases, the J end by 8 bases, with 8 bases between. Germline CDR1 is LNHDA and CDR2 is SQIVND (reference sequence). This CDR3 is CASRGGHEQFF. CDR3 DNA sequence: TGTGCCAGTAGGGGGGGTCATGAGCAGTTCTTC.

The chain is built from TRBV6-5 and TRBJ2-7, with TRBD2 identical over 10 bases. Trimming took 0 bases from V and 7 from J; bases not matched to a gene: 12. From germline, CDR1 is MNHEY and CDR2 SVGAGI. This CDR3 contains 17 residues. Here the CDR3 DNA reads TGTGCCAGCAGTTACTCGTCTAGCGGGAGAGTACCAGGGGAGCAGTACTTC. It is translated as CASSYSSSGRVPGEQYF.

This clonotype was detected ten times or more. The chain couples TRBV3-1 to TRBJ2-3, with a weak D call TRBD1 (5 bases). CDR3 length: 15 amino acids. Germline V gene lookup returns CDR1 LGHDT and CDR2 YNNKEL (reference sequence). The germline V and J ends were trimmed by 3 bases and 6 bases, with 16 bases remaining between them. The CDR3 sequence: CASSHRAGPEDTQYF. For the CDR3, the DNA is TGTGCCAGCAGCCACAGGGCTGGCCCCGAGGATACGCAGTATTTT.

This clonotype showed up many times. The chain links TRBV5-6 to TRBJ2-5; D call uncertain. Looked up from germline, CDR1 is SGHDT and CDR2 is YYEEEE. The CDR3 length is 12 residues. Trimming cost V 1 base and J 6 bases, with 7 bases left between them. This CDR3 is CASSLIRKTQYF. The CDR3 coding sequence is TGTGCCAGCAGCTTGATACGGAAGACCCAGTACTTC. The full variable domain, in which reference TRBV5-6 and TRBJ2-5 provide the parts outside the CDR3, is DAGVTQSPTHLIKTRGQQVTLRCSPKSGHDTVSWYQQALGQGPQFIFQYYEEEERQRGNFPDRFSGHQFPNYSSELNVNALLLGDSALYLCASSLIRKTQYFGPGTRLLVL.

J is TRBJ2-1 and V is TRBV4-1, with D tentatively TRBD1 or TRBD2 (6 bases each). From germline, CDR1 is MGHRA and CDR2 YSYEKL. Trimming shortened V by 2 bases and J by 4 bases, and 24 bases separated the two germline ends. The CDR3 is 19 residues long. The CDR3 DNA is TGCGCCAGCAGCCAATTCCCTCGGGGGCGGGCAACAAGATACAATGAGCAGTTCTTC. This sequence encodes CASSQFPRGRATRYNEQFF.

This clonotype occurred many times. This chain connects TRBV7-2 to TRBJ1-6; D gene unclear. Germline lookup yields CDR1 SGHTA and CDR2 FQGNSA. V lost 6 bases to trimming and J lost 9 bases, with 15 bases between them. This CDR3 is 14 amino acids long. For the CDR3, the DNA is TGTGCCAGCAGTCCGGACGAGCCAACTTCACCCCTCCACTTT. This translates into CASSPDEPTSPLHF.

This clonotype was seen at least ten times. This chain joins TRBV29-1 and TRBJ2-5, with D uncertain. V was pared by 3 bases and J by 5 bases, with 4 bases between. The CDR3 loop spans 10 amino acids. The germline CDR1 and CDR2 sequences are SQVTM and ANQGSEA. The CDR3 reads CSVERETQYF. The CDR3 DNA sequence: TGCAGCGTTGAGAGGGAGACCCAGTACTTC.

Details on this clonotype: A read error may be the cause here, since a much bigger clone is one base away. This sequence joins TRBV24-1 and TRBJ1-1; D remains unclear. This CDR3 region has 15 residues. Trimming cost V 5 bases and J 4 bases, with 16 bases left between them. Germline V gene lookup returns CDR1 KGHDR and CDR2 SFDVKD. CDR3 loop: CATSAVRGRGTEAFF. The CDR3 DNA is TGTGCCACCAGTGCTGTACGCGGTCGGGGCACTGAAGCTTTCTTT.

This clonotype was observed at least ten times. This chain connects TRBV20-1 to TRBJ2-5, with 9 bases that match TRBD1. The trim removed 0 bases at V and 2 bases at J, leaving 4 bases unmatched. The CDR3 runs to 15 residues. Germline-derived CDR1 and CDR2 are DFQATT and SNEGSKA (reference sequence). In DNA form, the CDR3 reads TGCAGTGCTAGAGATGGGGACAGGGCACAAGAGACCCAGTACTTC. As protein: CSARDGDRAQETQYF.

The chain joins TRBV4-1 to TRBJ2-2; the D gene is possibly TRBD1 (6 bases). Germline V gives CDR1 MGHRA, CDR2 YSYEKL. The germline V and J ends were trimmed by 6 bases and 5 bases, with 10 bases remaining between them. The CDR3 contains 13 residues. The CDR3 DNA is TGCGCCAGCAGGCACAGGGTGACCGGGGAGCTGTTTTTT. It codes for CASRHRVTGELFF.

The V call is TRBV2, the J call TRBJ1-4, with 7 bases identical to TRBD1. Germline CDR1 and CDR2: SNHLY and FYNNEI. V dropped 5 bases and J dropped 6; count of bases not matched to a gene: 6. CDR3 length: 14 residues. The CDR3 DNA reads TGTGCCAGCAGTCGGGACAGCAGAGATGAAAAACTGTTTTTT. Amino acid sequence: CASSRDSRDEKLFF.

This clonotype was seen a handful of times. The chain joins TRBV7-9 to TRBJ1-1; unclear D gene. CDR1 is SEHNR and CDR2 is FQNEAQ in the germline V gene (reference sequence). The ends were cut back, 1 base at V and 11 bases at J, with 8 bases in the middle. CDR3 length: 11 residues. The CDR3 DNA follows: TGTGCCAGCAGCTTAGGGTTGGGCGCTTTCTTT. It specifies CASSLGLGAFF.

The chain is built from TRBV7-9 and TRBJ2-7, with 9 bases fitting TRBD2. The V and J ends lost 1 base and 5 bases, in that order; junction bases with no gene match: 3. CDR1 and CDR2 from the germline V gene are SEHNR and FQNEAQ (reference sequence). The CDR3 has 14 residues. The CDR3 nucleotides read TGTGCCAGCAGCTTAGACCTAGCGGGGAACGAGCAGTACTTC. This encodes CASSLDLAGNEQYF.

There are many counts of this clonotype. The gene calls are TRBV6-1 and TRBJ2-4; D uncertain. The germline V and J ends were trimmed by 10 bases and 7 bases, with 23 bases remaining between them. Germline V gene sequence: CDR1 MNHNS, CDR2 SASEGT. The CDR3 is 15 residues long. CDR3 DNA sequence: TGTGCCACCGCGTCTGACATTGGGATGGGGAACATTCAGTACTTC. The encoded protein is CATASDIGMGNIQYF.

This clonotype was counted ten times or more. The chain recombines TRBV27 with TRBJ1-1; 8 bases line up with TRBD1. Germline assignment: CDR1 MNHEY and CDR2 SMNVEV (reference sequence). Germline trimming cut 1 base from V and 5 bases from J; bases unmatched to any gene: 9. The length of the CDR3 is 16 residues. The CDR3 region is CASSLLPGQGITEAFF. The CDR3, as DNA: TGTGCCAGCAGTTTATTACCCGGACAGGGTATAACTGAAGCTTTCTTT.

Only a few counts were recorded for this clonotype. The V gene is TRBV9, the J gene TRBJ2-1; no clear D. V lost 1 base and J 7 bases, leaving 9 bases between the germline ends. CDR1 is SGDLS, CDR2 YYNGEE, per germline. This CDR3 has 13 amino acids. CDR3: CASSVLVWNEQFF. The CDR3 DNA reads TGTGCCAGCAGCGTACTAGTGTGGAATGAGCAGTTCTTC.

This clonotype was recorded many times. The chain links TRBV12-3 or TRBV12-4 to TRBJ2-7, with D possibly called TRBD1 or TRBD2 (5 bases each). This CDR3 spans 14 amino acids. With 3 bases removed from V and 0 bases from J, the gap between germline ends came to 9 bases. CDR3 bases: TGTGCCAGCAGTTTGGGGGAAGCCTCCTACGAGCAGTACTTC. Its translation: CASSLGEASYEQYF.

For the CDR3, the DNA is TGCGCCAGCAGCCGAGGACTAGCGGGAGTAGCCACCGGGGAGCTGTTTTTT. It translates to CASSRGLAGVATGELFF. The chain couples TRBV4-1 to TRBJ2-2; 13 nucleotides agree with TRBD2. The ends lost 4 bases at V and 4 bases at J; junction bases unmatched: 6. Germline CDR1 MGHRA, CDR2 YSYEKL. The CDR3 has 17 amino acids.

This clonotype showed up many times. The rearrangement links TRBV7-9 to TRBJ2-7, with 9 bases fitting TRBD2. The V segment lost 5 bases and the J segment 4 bases; nucleotides outside the gene matches: 15. Germline CDR1 reads SEHNR; CDR2 reads FQNEAQ (reference sequence). The CDR3 extends over 17 amino acids. The CDR3 nucleotides read TGTGCCAGCAGCCTCCCACGAAGCGGGAGGACTTCGTACGAGCAGTACTTC. This translates into CASSLPRSGRTSYEQYF.

This clonotype was counted at least ten times. The chain employs TRBV10-1 and TRBJ2-7, with 12 nucleotides matching TRBD1. Unmatched junction bases numbered 11, after V lost 8 bases and J lost 9 bases. Germline V CDR1 and CDR2: WNHNN, SYGVQD (reference sequence). The CDR3 has 14 residues. This CDR3 reads CASQPGTGGVRQYF. CDR3 sequence (DNA): TGCGCCAGCCAGCCGGGGACAGGGGGCGTCCGGCAGTACTTC.

This clonotype was observed many times. The J gene is TRBJ2-1, the V gene TRBV12-3 or TRBV12-4, with D perhaps matching TRBD2 (5 bases). V was clipped by 1 base and J by 7 bases, with 11 bases between them. The CDR3 is 14 residues long. As DNA, the CDR3 is TGTGCCAGCAGTTTAGGCTCCAGGAGGAATGAGCAGTTCTTC. This codes for CASSLGSRRNEQFF.

This clonotype was counted at least ten times. The rearrangement links TRBV9 to TRBJ1-1; a possible D gene is TRBD1 (6 bases). Per germline, CDR1 SGDLS and CDR2 YYNGEE. V dropped 4 bases and J dropped 10 bases, with 17 bases sitting between them. This CDR3 comprises 13 residues. DNA of the CDR3: TGTGCCAGCAGCAGATCAGGGGACGGGGGAGCTTTCTTT. Amino acid sequence: CASSRSGDGGAFF.

The sample holds many counts of this clonotype. V is TRBV7-9 and J is TRBJ1-6; TRBD1 matches at 10 bases. The trim removed 4 bases at V and 6 bases at J, leaving 6 bases unmatched. CDR1 and CDR2 from the germline V gene are SEHNR and FQNEAQ (reference sequence). CDR3 length equals 16 residues. CDR3: CASSSETGGSNSPLHF. For the CDR3, the DNA is TGTGCCAGCAGCTCAGAGACAGGGGGCTCTAATTCACCCCTCCACTTT. The variable domain in full, completed from reference TRBV7-9 and TRBJ1-6, reads DTGVSQNPRHKITKRGQNVTFRCDPISEHNRLYWYRQTLGQGPEFLTYFQNEAQLEKSRLLSDRFSAERPKGSFSTLEIQRTEQGDSAMYLCASSSETGGSNSPLHFGNGTRLTVT.

This clonotype has a handful of counts. The chain links TRBV29-1 to TRBJ2-7, with D perhaps matching TRBD1 (6 bases). V lost 4 bases to trimming and J lost 1 base, with 17 bases between them. CDR1 SQVTM and CDR2 ANQGSEA come from the germline V gene. There are 15 residues in the CDR3. The CDR3 DNA sequence: TGCAGCGTTGTCTCTGGGGGCCGAAGTTCCTACGAGCAGTACTTC. Translated: CSVVSGGRSSYEQYF.